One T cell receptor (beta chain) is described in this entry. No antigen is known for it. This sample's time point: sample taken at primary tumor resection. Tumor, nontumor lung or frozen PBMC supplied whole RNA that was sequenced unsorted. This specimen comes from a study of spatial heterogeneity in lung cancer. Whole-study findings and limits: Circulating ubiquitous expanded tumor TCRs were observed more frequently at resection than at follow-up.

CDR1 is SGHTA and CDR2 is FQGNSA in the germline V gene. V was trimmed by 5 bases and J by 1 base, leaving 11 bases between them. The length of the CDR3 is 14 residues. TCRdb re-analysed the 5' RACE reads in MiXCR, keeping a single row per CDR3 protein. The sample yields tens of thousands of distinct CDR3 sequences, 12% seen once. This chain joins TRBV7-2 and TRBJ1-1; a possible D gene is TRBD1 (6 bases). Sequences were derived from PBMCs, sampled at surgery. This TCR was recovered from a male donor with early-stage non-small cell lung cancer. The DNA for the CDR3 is TGTGCCAGCAGCAAAAGACAGGAGAACACTGAAGCTTTCTTT. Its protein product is CASSKRQENTEAFF.